The rows below give T cell receptor beta chains drawn from one sample of a study of blood T cell repertoires in COVID-19. The table came from immunoSEQ multiplex PCR; TCRdb's copy has only in-frame clones and leaves some out. In the table there are tens of thousands of clones, around 83% of which are singletons. The sample was peripheral blood. Source of these receptors: a man aged 45-65 years with acute or convalescent COVID-19. Both conserved end residues are part of each CDR3. The D gene is left open where the match is weak. Clone size is not always given. Where it is, it says once, few, many or a class for expanded clones.

d_call,j_call,cdr3_length,v_call,clone_size,cdr3_aa,cdr3_nt
TRBD1,TRBJ1-4,16,TRBV5-1,NA,CASSFRGDRANEKLFF,TGCGCCAGCAGCTTCCGGGGGGACAGGGCGAATGAAAAACTGTTTTTT
TRBD1,TRBJ1-1,14,TRBV19,NA,CASSPPGQARSAFF,TGTGCCAGTAGTCCGCCTGGACAGGCGCGTTCGGCTTTCTTT
NA,TRBJ2-1,15,TRBV7-9,NA,CASSFTGRKGNEQFF,TGTGCCAGCAGCTTCACAGGGCGAAAAGGCAATGAGCAGTTCTTC
TRBD1,TRBJ1-5,13,TRBV6-2/TRBV6-3,NA,CASSYTGGSPQHF,TGTGCCAGCAGTTATACAGGGGGGTCGCCCCAGCATTTT
NA,TRBJ2-3,15,TRBV6-5,NA,CASRGDSLYTDTQYF,TGTGCCAGCAGGGGTGACTCATTGTACACAGATACGCAGTATTTT
NA,TRBJ2-3,16,TRBV3-1/TRBV3-2,NA,CASSQEGTASTDTQYF,TGTGCCAGCAGCCAAGAGGGGACTGCTAGCACAGATACGCAGTATTTT
NA,TRBJ1-5,13,TRBV30,NA,CAWSVVGIQPQHF,TGTGCCTGGAGTGTAGTCGGGATTCAGCCCCAGCATTTT
NA,TRBJ2-3,16,TRBV2,NA,CASSLQGSGRTDTQYF,TGTGCCAGCAGCCTACAGGGGTCAGGGAGGACAGATACGCAGTATTTT
NA,TRBJ2-2,17,TRBV19,once,CASSIPGASGLTGELFF,TGTGCCAGTAGTATACCTGGGGCTAGTGGGCTCACCGGGGAGCTGTTTTTT
NA,TRBJ2-7,15,TRBV6-1,NA,CASSEGVRGHNEQYF,TGTGCCAGCAGTGAAGGGGTCAGGGGTCACAACGAGCAGTACTTC
NA,TRBJ1-4,14,TRBV18,NA,CASSPPPGYEKLFF,TGTGCCAGCTCACCGCCACCAGGGTATGAAAAACTGTTTTTT
TRBD2,TRBJ2-1,13,TRBV16,NA,CASSQQREHEQFF,TGTGCCAGCAGCCAGCAGCGGGAGCATGAGCAGTTCTTC
NA,TRBJ2-1,14,TRBV7-3,NA,CASSPRDSYNEQFF,TGTGCCAGCAGCCCGAGGGACTCCTACAATGAGCAGTTCTTC
NA,TRBJ2-1,15,TRBV5-1,NA,CASSIQGPGGNEQFF,TGCGCCAGCAGCATACAGGGCCCCGGGGGGAATGAGCAGTTCTTC
TRBD1,TRBJ1-1,15,TRBV6-1,NA,CASSEGTGGFTEAFF,TGTGCCAGCAGTGAAGGGACAGGGGGATTCACTGAAGCTTTCTTT
NA,TRBJ1-1,13,TRBV5-1,NA,CASIDSLNTEAFF,TGCGCCAGCATAGACAGCCTGAACACTGAAGCTTTCTTT
TRBD2,TRBJ2-1,16,TRBV7-9,NA,CASSWAKAGAYNEQFF,TGTGCCAGCAGCTGGGCCAAAGCGGGGGCCTACAATGAGCAGTTCTTC
NA,TRBJ2-3,15,TRBV12-5,NA,CASVPGLWSEDTQYF,TGTGCTAGTGTCCCGGGACTCTGGAGTGAAGATACGCAGTATTTT
NA,TRBJ2-7,14,TRBV7-8,once,CASSLGSSRYEQYF,TGTGCCAGCAGCTTAGGGTCTAGTAGGTACGAGCAGTACTTC
NA,TRBJ1-1,21,TRBV7-8,NA,CASSLARMGGAQVGWNTEAFF,TGTGCCAGCAGCTTAGCTCGGATGGGGGGGGCTCAAGTTGGTTGGAACACTGAAGCTTTCTTT
TRBD2,TRBJ2-1,15,TRBV24-1,once,CATSSALADYNEQFF,TGTGCCACCTCTTCGGCTCTAGCGGACTACAATGAGCAGTTCTTC
NA,TRBJ2-5,13,TRBV5-6,few,CASSPVREETQYF,TGTGCCAGCAGCCCCGTCCGGGAAGAGACCCAGTACTTC
TRBD1,TRBJ1-1,14,TRBV5-5,NA,CASTVGQMNTEAFF,TGTGCCAGCACCGTGGGACAGATGAACACTGAAGCTTTCTTT
TRBD2,TRBJ2-2,17,TRBV5-4,NA,CASSLGGLARNTGELFF,TGTGCCAGCAGCTTGGGGGGACTAGCGCGGAACACCGGGGAGCTGTTTTTT
TRBD1,TRBJ2-2,16,TRBV5-6,NA,CASSTGQGRYTGELFF,TGTGCCAGCAGCACAGGACAGGGAAGATACACCGGGGAGCTGTTTTTT
TRBD1,TRBJ2-5,16,TRBV18,NA,CASSPIRGQRQETQYF,TGTGCCAGCTCACCAATTCGGGGACAGCGCCAAGAGACCCAGTACTTC
NA,TRBJ1-3,12,TRBV29-1,NA,CSVGDIGNTIYF,TGCAGCGTTGGAGACATTGGAAACACCATATATTTT
TRBD2,TRBJ2-1,14,TRBV2,NA,CASSGGSSYNEQFF,TGTGCCAGCAGTGGCGGGAGCTCCTACAATGAGCAGTTCTTC
NA,TRBJ1-2,13,TRBV30,NA,CAWMGGRASGYTF,TGTGCCTGGATGGGAGGCAGGGCCTCTGGCTACACCTTC
TRBD1,TRBJ1-5,15,TRBV5-1,once,CASSPGTALNQPQHF,TGCGCCAGCAGCCCTGGGACAGCCCTCAATCAGCCCCAGCATTTT
NA,TRBJ2-1,17,TRBV6-1,once,CASSEGWGTYPRHEQFF,TGTGCCAGCAGTGAAGGCTGGGGCACCTACCCAAGGCATGAGCAGTTCTTC
NA,TRBJ1-5,16,TRBV20-1,NA,CSASSAGLGSNQPQHF,TGCAGTGCTAGTAGTGCGGGATTGGGGAGCAATCAGCCCCAGCATTTT
TRBD1,TRBJ2-5,14,TRBV5-6,NA,CASSQGQGVETQYF,TGTGCCAGCAGCCAAGGACAGGGGGTGGAGACCCAGTACTTC
NA,TRBJ2-7,15,TRBV5-1,once,CASSLSQAVAYEQYF,TGCGCCAGCAGCTTATCCCAAGCGGTAGCCTACGAGCAGTACTTC
TRBD2,TRBJ2-2,16,TRBV5-1,NA,CASSTLLAGGTGELFF,TGCGCCAGCAGCACTTTACTAGCGGGGGGAACCGGGGAGCTGTTTTTT
NA,TRBJ2-3,16,TRBV4-1,NA,CASSQERLASADTQYF,TGCGCCAGCAGCCAAGAGAGGTTGGCTAGCGCAGATACGCAGTATTTT
NA,TRBJ2-1,17,TRBV11-2,once,CASSLDSLGTIYNEQFF,TGTGCCAGCAGCTTAGATAGTTTGGGTACTATCTACAATGAGCAGTTCTTC
TRBD1,TRBJ2-7,15,TRBV4-2,NA,CASSQDRGSSYEQYF,TGTGCCAGCAGCCAAGACAGGGGGAGCTCCTACGAGCAGTACTTC
TRBD1,TRBJ1-5,14,TRBV12-5,NA,CASGTGQRNQPQHF,TGTGCTAGTGGGACGGGACAGCGCAATCAGCCCCAGCATTTT
NA,TRBJ2-4,13,TRBV10-3,NA,CAISEYPENIQYF,TGTGCCATCAGTGAGTATCCGGAAAACATTCAGTACTTC
NA,TRBJ2-3,16,TRBV3-1/TRBV3-2,NA,CASSQDPWGGLDTQYF,TGTGCCAGCAGCCAAGATCCATGGGGGGGGCTGGATACGCAGTATTTT
NA,TRBJ1-2,15,TRBV28,NA,CATPGPDRTNYGYTF,TGTGCCACCCCCGGTCCCGACAGGACTAACTATGGCTACACCTTC